What follows are 21 T cell receptor beta chains derived from one specimen sequenced in a study of T cells in localized non-small cell lung cancer. Generated by immunoSEQ multiplex PCR, the TCRdb table keeps only in-frame clones and is missing some. The table shows 33,000 or so clones, with about four fifths occurring only once. Sequences were derived from peripheral blood, sampled before any cancer treatment. These receptors originate from a male donor older than 55 with stage III squamous cell lung carcinoma.

This sequence joins TRBV5-1 and TRBJ2-4; D may be TRBD1 (5 bases). This CDR3 comprises 14 residues. The germline V and J ends were trimmed by 4 bases and 1 base, with 9 bases remaining between them. Germline V gives CDR1 SGHRS, CDR2 YFSETQ. CDR3 protein: CASSPRGAKNIQYF. Here the CDR3 DNA reads TGCGCCAGCAGCCCTAGGGGTGCCAAAAACATTCAGTACTTC.

This chain connects TRBV5-1 to TRBJ1-4; D is unclear. Trimming pared 1 base from V and 4 bases from J, leaving 8 bases between. The germline gives CDR1 SGHRS, CDR2 YFSETQ. This CDR3 region has 14 residues. CDR3 nucleotide sequence: TGCGCCAGCAGCTTGCTAGGAGATAATGAAAAACTGTTTTTT. This translates into CASSLLGDNEKLFF.

This clone was seen just once. The V gene is TRBV5-6, the J gene TRBJ1-1; 9 bases align to TRBD1. J was trimmed by 8 bases and V by 6 bases; bases with no gene match: 14. This CDR3 comprises 15 residues. CDR1 and CDR2 from the germline V gene are SGHDT and YYEEEE. CDR3 DNA sequence: TGTGCCAGCACCTTTAGACAGGGGGAGGGTCCCGAAGCTTTCTTT. Its translation: CASTFRQGEGPEAFF.

CDR3 DNA: TGCGCCAGCAGCCCGGGGGGGGCTGACTACGAGCAGTACTTC. Protein: CASSPGGADYEQYF. The V and J genes are TRBV5-1 and TRBJ2-7, with 8 bases identical to TRBD2. The trim removed 4 bases at V and 3 bases at J, leaving 6 bases unmatched. Germline-derived CDR1 and CDR2 are SGHRS and YFSETQ. The CDR3 is 14 residues long.

The chain is built from TRBV10-3 and TRBJ1-5; D is uncertain. The CDR3 loop spans 14 amino acids. Between the trimmed V and J ends, which lost 0 bases and 3 bases, there was a span of 6 bases. Germline V gene lookup returns CDR1 ENHRY and CDR2 SYGVKD. The CDR3 reads CAISESNTNQPQHF. CDR3 bases: TGTGCCATCAGTGAGTCGAATACCAATCAGCCCCAGCATTTT.

Written as DNA, the CDR3 is TGTGCCTGGACCGGGCTCCAAAATTCACCCCTCCACTTT. It translates to CAWTGLQNSPLHF. The chain links TRBV30 to TRBJ1-6; D is unclear. Trimming stripped 4 bases from V and 7 bases from J, with 11 bases between. The germline V gene has CDR1 GTSNPN and CDR2 SVGIG (reference sequence). The CDR3 is made up of 13 amino acids. Together with reference TRBV30 and TRBJ1-6, the CDR3 gives the full variable domain: SQTIHQWPATLVQPVGSPLSLECTVEGTSNPNLYWYRQAAGRGLQLLFYSVGIGQISSEVPQNLSASRPQDRQFILSSKKLLLSDSGFYLCAWTGLQNSPLHFGNGTRLTVT.

The rearrangement joins TRBV5-4 to TRBJ1-1, with 8 bases that match TRBD1. The CDR3 contains 16 residues. Germline V gives CDR1 SGHNT, CDR2 YYREEE (reference sequence). V shed 0 bases and J 3 bases; nucleotides not matched to a gene: 7. CDR3 DNA: TGTGCCAGCAGCTTGGCCAAGGCAGGGGGCGACACTGAAGCTTTCTTT. Translating it yields CASSLAKAGGDTEAFF.

This clone is classed as medium-sized (0.01 to 0.1%). V is TRBV5-4 and J is TRBJ2-1; 7 bases map to TRBD1. This CDR3 comprises 13 residues. Germline-derived CDR1 and CDR2 are SGHNT and YYREEE (reference sequence). The ends lost 4 bases at V and 7 bases at J; junction bases unmatched: 5. The CDR3, as DNA: TGTGCCAGCAGCCTAGACAGGGAGAATGAGCAGTTCTTC. Translation gives CASSLDRENEQFF.

The chain is built from TRBV5-6 and TRBJ1-5, with D possibly TRBD1 on 6 matching bases. V dropped 4 bases and J dropped 5 bases, with 16 bases sitting between them. The CDR3 consists of 15 residues. Germline V gene data show CDR1 as SGHDT and CDR2 as YYEEEE. In nucleotides, the CDR3 is TGTGCCAGCAGCGTTGGGTCAGGGGACCATCAGCCCCAGCATTTT. Its protein product is CASSVGSGDHQPQHF.

The chain employs TRBV6-1 and TRBJ1-2; D is uncertain. V was shortened by 2 bases and J by 8 bases, with 21 bases between the two germline ends. In germline, CDR1 is MNHNS, CDR2 SASEGT. The CDR3 extends over 16 amino acids. In nucleotides, the CDR3 is TGTGCCAGCAGTGAAAGAAGGCGGGCCGGGATGGGGGGCTACACCTTC. Residues: CASSERRRAGMGGYTF.

The V and J genes are TRBV5-1 and TRBJ2-7, with D possibly being TRBD1 (5 bases). The CDR3 spans 14 residues. Trimming took 0 bases from V and 3 from J, leaving 10 bases between them. Per germline, CDR1 SGHRS and CDR2 YFSETQ. The CDR3 sequence is CASSLVQVGYEQYF. The CDR3, as DNA: TGCGCCAGCAGCTTGGTACAGGTAGGCTACGAGCAGTACTTC.

The chain links TRBV5-5 to TRBJ2-5; D unresolved. V was cut by 6 bases and J by 5 bases, with 11 bases left in between. The germline gives CDR1 SGHKS, CDR2 YYEKEE (reference sequence). The CDR3 loop spans 12 amino acids. The DNA for the CDR3 is TGTGCCAGCACCCTGACCGGGGAGACCCAGTACTTC. It encodes CASTLTGETQYF.

This chain links TRBV10-3 with TRBJ1-1; D gene ambiguous. Germline V gene data show CDR1 as ENHRY and CDR2 as SYGVKD. Trimming pared 0 bases from V and 4 bases from J, leaving 3 bases between. The CDR3 loop spans 12 amino acids. CDR3 DNA: TGTGCCATCAGTGAGTCGGGCACTGAAGCTTTCTTT. This encodes CAISESGTEAFF.

The genes are TRBV9 and TRBJ2-7; D perhaps matches TRBD2 (6 bases). Trimming cost V 2 bases and J 3 bases, with 15 bases left between them. The length of the CDR3 is 15 residues. Germline V gene data show CDR1 as SGDLS and CDR2 as YYNGEE. The CDR3 protein is CASSVGTAGLYEQYF. The CDR3 nucleotides are TGTGCCAGCAGCGTGGGGACTGCCGGCCTCTACGAGCAGTACTTC.

V usage is TRBV9 and J usage is TRBJ2-7; the D is unclear. The CDR3 totals 15 residues. V lost 0 bases and J 0 bases, leaving 10 bases between the germline ends. Per the germline V gene, CDR1 is SGDLS and CDR2 is YYNGEE. The CDR3 DNA reads as TGTGCCAGCAGCGTAGAGGAAGGGCACTCCTACGAGCAGTACTTC. It yields the protein CASSVEEGHSYEQYF.

This chain uses TRBV7-9 with TRBJ2-1, with D uncertain. Trimming left V 3 bases short and J 9 bases short, with 6 bases between. This CDR3 has 11 amino acids. Germline loops: CDR1 SEHNR, CDR2 FQNEAQ (reference sequence). CDR3 in amino acids: CASSFNTEQFF. In nucleotides, the CDR3 is TGTGCCAGCAGCTTTAATACTGAGCAGTTCTTC.

The V gene is TRBV7-8, the J gene TRBJ1-1; D gene unclear. This CDR3 has 16 amino acids. CDR1 and CDR2 (germline): SGHVS, FQNEAQ. V was cut by 2 bases and J by 1 base, with 14 bases left in between. The CDR3 DNA follows: TGTGCCAGCAGCTTAACAACGGGGTCTTCGAACACTGAAGCTTTCTTT. Translating it yields CASSLTTGSSNTEAFF.

The chain's CDR3 is CASSQGQFMNTEAFF. For the CDR3, the DNA is TGTGCCAGCAGCCAGGGACAGTTCATGAACACTGAAGCTTTCTTT. The chain recombines TRBV5-4 with TRBJ1-1; 7 nucleotides line up with TRBD1. The germline V gene has CDR1 SGHNT and CDR2 YYREEE (reference sequence). Unmatched junction bases numbered 6, after V lost 4 bases and J lost 0 bases. The CDR3 has 15 amino acids. The complete variable domain, with remaining parts taken from reference TRBV5-4 and TRBJ1-1, reads ETGVTQSPTHLIKTRGQQVTLRCSSQSGHNTVSWYQQALGQGPQFIFQYYREEENGRGNFPPRFSGLQFPNYSSELNVNALELDDSALYLCASSQGQFMNTEAFFGQGTRLTVV.

The gene calls are TRBV6-1 and TRBJ2-7, with 7 positions matching TRBD1. Germline CDR1 reads MNHNS; CDR2 reads SASEGT. The CDR3 totals 15 residues. The trim removed 1 base at V and 4 bases at J, leaving 7 bases unmatched. This CDR3 is CASSEVGQDPYEQYF. In DNA, the CDR3 is TGTGCCAGCAGTGAAGTAGGACAGGACCCTTACGAGCAGTACTTC.

The V and J genes are TRBV2 and TRBJ1-1; 7 bases fit TRBD1. The germline V gene encodes CDR1 SNHLY and CDR2 FYNNEI. This CDR3 spans 13 amino acids. The junction had 5 bases not matched to a gene; V was cut back by 4 bases and J by 6 bases. The CDR3 bases are TGTGCCAGCAGTGTACAGGGGCTTTCTGAAGCTTTCTTT. Its translation is CASSVQGLSEAFF.

V usage is TRBV19 and J usage is TRBJ2-3; 8 nucleotides agree with TRBD2. The CDR3 spans 15 residues. The germline gives CDR1 LNHDA, CDR2 SQIVND (reference sequence). The V and J ends lost 4 bases and 2 bases, in that order; junction bases with no gene match: 5. CDR3 nucleotide sequence: TGTGCCAGTAGTACGACTAGCGACTACACAGATACGCAGTATTTT. Amino acids: CASSTTSDYTDTQYF.